This T cell receptor beta chain was sequenced for a study of blood T cell repertoires in COVID-19. Study details: The origin of the acute and convalescent COVID-19 samples was the United States, Italy and Spain. PBMCs, B-cell-depleted T cells, or T cells were the source of the cDNA or gDNA that made up the material.

Per the authors' pipeline: How many nucleated cells were present was estimated from reference gene primer amplification. Clones were read by immunoSEQ multiplex PCR, and TCRdb kept only the in-frame ones, dropping some. V and J calls plus clone size are reproduced from that table; the DNA served to infer D and trimming. The table lists under 200,000 clones, about 86% of them singletons, with roughly 7% in the top ten. Sequencing used peripheral blood. The sequence derives from a man over 45 with active or convalescent COVID-19.

The CDR3 sequence is CASSLGGVDYGYTF. CDR3 in DNA: TGTGCCAGCAGCCTAGGAGGCGTGGACTATGGCTACACCTTC. This rearrangement joins TRBV7-8 to TRBJ1-2; D is undetermined. Germline CDR1 is SGHVS and CDR2 is FQNEAQ. CDR3 length: 14 residues. Trimming took off 5 bases at V and 3 bases at J, with 13 bases between the two ends. Complete variable domain (other parts from reference TRBV7-8 and TRBJ1-2): GAGVSQSPRYKVAKRGQDVALRCDPISGHVSLFWYQQALGQGPEFLTYFQNEAQLDKSGLPSDRFFAERPEGSVSTLKIQRTQQEDSAVYLCASSLGGVDYGYTFGSGTRLTVV.